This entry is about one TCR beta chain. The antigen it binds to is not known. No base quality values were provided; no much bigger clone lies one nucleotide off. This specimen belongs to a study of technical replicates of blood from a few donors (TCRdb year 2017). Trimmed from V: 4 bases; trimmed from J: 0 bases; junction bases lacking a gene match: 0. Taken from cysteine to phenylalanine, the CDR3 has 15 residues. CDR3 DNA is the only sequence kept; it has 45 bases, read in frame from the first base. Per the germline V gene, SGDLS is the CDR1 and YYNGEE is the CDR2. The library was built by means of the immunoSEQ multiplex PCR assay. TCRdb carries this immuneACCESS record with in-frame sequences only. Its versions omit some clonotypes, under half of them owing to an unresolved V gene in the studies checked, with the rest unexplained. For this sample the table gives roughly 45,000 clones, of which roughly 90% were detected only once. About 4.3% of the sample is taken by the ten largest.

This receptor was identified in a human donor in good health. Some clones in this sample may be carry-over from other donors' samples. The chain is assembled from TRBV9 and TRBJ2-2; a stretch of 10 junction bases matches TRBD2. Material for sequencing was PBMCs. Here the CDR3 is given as CASSSGGANTGELFF. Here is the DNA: TGTGCCAGCAGCAGCGGGGGGGCGAACACCGGGGAGCTGTTTTTT.